The rows below give T cell receptor beta chains drawn from one sample of a study of shared T cell receptors in the human thymus. Sequenced by immunoSEQ multiplex PCR; TCRdb stores in-frame clones only, minus some. The sample shows 55,000 to 80,000 clones, around 96% of them seen only once. Sequencing was carried out using thymocytes. These receptor sequences come from a human donor. Each CDR3 is given with its conserved first and last residue. Fields, in order: J gene, clone size, V gene, CDR3 protein. Rows may omit the clone size; those that give it use once, few, many or a size class.

j_gene: TRBJ1-5
abundance: -
v_gene: TRBV27
CDR3aa: CASSFTGAQPQHF

j_gene: TRBJ2-2
abundance: -
v_gene: TRBV6-5
CDR3aa: CASSYANTGELFF

j_gene: TRBJ2-6
abundance: -
v_gene: TRBV7-7
CDR3aa: CASSRPIATKSGQVLTF

j_gene: TRBJ2-1
abundance: -
v_gene: TRBV12-5
CDR3aa: CASGLGPPSYNEQFF

j_gene: TRBJ1-5
abundance: -
v_gene: TRBV7-9
CDR3aa: CASSHPGSGQGDSNQPQHF

j_gene: TRBJ1-6
abundance: -
v_gene: TRBV9
CDR3aa: CASSESEGIAYNSPLHF

j_gene: TRBJ2-2
abundance: -
v_gene: TRBV15
CDR3aa: CATSRTDSWTGRSPTGELFF

j_gene: TRBJ1-1
abundance: -
v_gene: TRBV5-6
CDR3aa: CASSLARDRGHTEAFF

j_gene: TRBJ1-1
abundance: -
v_gene: TRBV5-1
CDR3aa: CASLHGGENTEAFF

j_gene: TRBJ2-7
abundance: -
v_gene: TRBV18
CDR3aa: CASSPGGRRGDLWTF

j_gene: TRBJ1-2
abundance: -
v_gene: TRBV28
CDR3aa: CASSLGPPEGGYTF

j_gene: TRBJ2-5
abundance: once
v_gene: TRBV15
CDR3aa: CATSSSGTGETQYF

j_gene: TRBJ2-7
abundance: -
v_gene: TRBV4-3
CDR3aa: CASSQGFRQASYEQYF

j_gene: TRBJ1-3
abundance: -
v_gene: TRBV11-3
CDR3aa: CASSLDGNTIYF

j_gene: TRBJ1-4
abundance: -
v_gene: TRBV7-2
CDR3aa: CASSLSPGGTNEKLFF

j_gene: TRBJ2-7
abundance: -
v_gene: TRBV19
CDR3aa: CAEVAGPYEQYF

j_gene: TRBJ2-1
abundance: -
v_gene: TRBV10-3
CDR3aa: CAITENPSSYNEQFF

j_gene: TRBJ2-1
abundance: -
v_gene: TRBV4-3
CDR3aa: CASSQGVAWTARGQFF

j_gene: TRBJ1-6
abundance: -
v_gene: TRBV5-4
CDR3aa: CASSLEFYNSPLHF

j_gene: TRBJ1-1
abundance: -
v_gene: TRBV4-2
CDR3aa: CASSPPHLYEGDRNTEAFF

j_gene: TRBJ2-5
abundance: -
v_gene: TRBV7-9
CDR3aa: CASSSSLAGGRETQYF

j_gene: TRBJ1-6
abundance: -
v_gene: TRBV5-6
CDR3aa: CASSSQDSCSYNSPLHF

j_gene: TRBJ2-7
abundance: -
v_gene: TRBV7-9
CDR3aa: CASSLVVRREQYF

j_gene: TRBJ2-3
abundance: once
v_gene: TRBV9
CDR3aa: CASSLLPPGQFTDTQYF

j_gene: TRBJ1-5
abundance: -
v_gene: TRBV28
CDR3aa: CASSLIPRKSNQPQHF

j_gene: TRBJ2-1
abundance: -
v_gene: TRBV7-3
CDR3aa: CASSLTPLRRGGKLSYNEQFF

j_gene: TRBJ1-2
abundance: -
v_gene: TRBV7-2
CDR3aa: CASSLSTSAGTKGYTF

j_gene: TRBJ1-4
abundance: -
v_gene: TRBV5-3
CDR3aa: CARSARGFTNEKLFF

j_gene: TRBJ1-1
abundance: -
v_gene: TRBV25-1
CDR3aa: CASSEFNRVNTEAFF

j_gene: TRBJ1-1
abundance: -
v_gene: TRBV27
CDR3aa: CASSLRQEIMNTEAFF

j_gene: TRBJ2-5
abundance: -
v_gene: TRBV2
CDR3aa: CASGTSGETQYF

j_gene: TRBJ1-3
abundance: -
v_gene: TRBV9
CDR3aa: CASSVAQGNTIYF

j_gene: TRBJ1-6
abundance: -
v_gene: TRBV19
CDR3aa: CASSTRGQGLGNSPLHF

j_gene: TRBJ1-1
abundance: -
v_gene: TRBV25-1
CDR3aa: CASTTDLNTEAFF

j_gene: TRBJ1-1
abundance: -
v_gene: TRBV7-2
CDR3aa: CASSQQSSGGLNTEAFF

j_gene: TRBJ1-6
abundance: -
v_gene: TRBV7-8
CDR3aa: CASSLAESSGDSPLHF

j_gene: TRBJ2-7
abundance: -
v_gene: TRBV7-9
CDR3aa: CASSPRHVTGAGEQYF

j_gene: TRBJ2-1
abundance: -
v_gene: TRBV7-2
CDR3aa: CASSLDLGDRGAYNEQFF

j_gene: TRBJ2-3
abundance: -
v_gene: TRBV18
CDR3aa: CASSPKRGLARADTQYF

j_gene: TRBJ2-7
abundance: -
v_gene: TRBV5-1
CDR3aa: CASSLLVGHQNVGISGEQYF

j_gene: TRBJ1-1
abundance: -
v_gene: TRBV5-1
CDR3aa: CASSTDIGERDTEAFF

j_gene: TRBJ2-5
abundance: -
v_gene: TRBV10-3
CDR3aa: CAIKPGPKETQYF

j_gene: TRBJ2-2
abundance: -
v_gene: TRBV14
CDR3aa: CASSQKSNSPGQGAAGELFF

j_gene: TRBJ2-4
abundance: once
v_gene: TRBV10-2
CDR3aa: CASSVPLRPGDIQYF

j_gene: TRBJ1-1
abundance: -
v_gene: TRBV27
CDR3aa: CASSRNSIFPRGPHGAFF

j_gene: TRBJ1-5
abundance: -
v_gene: TRBV15
CDR3aa: CATSTGQNQPQHF

j_gene: TRBJ2-5
abundance: -
v_gene: TRBV6-4
CDR3aa: CASSDFRSAGENQETQYF

j_gene: TRBJ2-7
abundance: -
v_gene: TRBV6-5
CDR3aa: CASSQRTGDYEQYF

j_gene: TRBJ1-2
abundance: -
v_gene: TRBV2
CDR3aa: CAIPTGGSCYGYTF

j_gene: TRBJ2-1
abundance: -
v_gene: TRBV13
CDR3aa: CASSSARGPLPDYNEQFF

j_gene: TRBJ2-7
abundance: once
v_gene: TRBV20-1
CDR3aa: CSARRHRQYF

j_gene: TRBJ1-1
abundance: -
v_gene: TRBV27
CDR3aa: CATRGVIGRRKAFF

j_gene: TRBJ1-1
abundance: -
v_gene: TRBV7-9
CDR3aa: CASSHETDRGGTEAFF

j_gene: TRBJ2-3
abundance: -
v_gene: TRBV4-1
CDR3aa: CASSPPSDSDTQYF

j_gene: TRBJ2-3
abundance: -
v_gene: TRBV19
CDR3aa: CATAPGPPFLLTDTQYF